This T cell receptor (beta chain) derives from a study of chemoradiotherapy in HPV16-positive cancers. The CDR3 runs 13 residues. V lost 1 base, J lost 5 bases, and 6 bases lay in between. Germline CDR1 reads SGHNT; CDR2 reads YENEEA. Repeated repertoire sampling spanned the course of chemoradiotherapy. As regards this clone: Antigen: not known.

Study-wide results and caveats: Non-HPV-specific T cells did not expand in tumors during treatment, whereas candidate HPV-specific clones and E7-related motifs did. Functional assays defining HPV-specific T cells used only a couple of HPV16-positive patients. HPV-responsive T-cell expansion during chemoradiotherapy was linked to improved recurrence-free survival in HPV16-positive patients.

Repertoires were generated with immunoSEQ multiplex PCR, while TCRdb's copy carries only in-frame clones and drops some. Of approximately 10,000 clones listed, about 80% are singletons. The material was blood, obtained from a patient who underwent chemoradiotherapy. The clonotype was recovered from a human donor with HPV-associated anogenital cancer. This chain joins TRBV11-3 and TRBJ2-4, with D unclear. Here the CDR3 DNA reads TGTGCCAGCAGCTTAGGGACCCAAAACATTCAGTACTTC. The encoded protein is CASSLGTQNIQYF. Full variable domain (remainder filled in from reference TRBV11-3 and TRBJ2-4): EAGVVQSPRYKIIEKKQPVAFWCNPISGHNTLYWYLQNLGQGPELLIRYENEEAVDDSQLPKDRFSAERLKGVDSTLKIQPAELGDSAVYLCASSLGTQNIQYFGAGTRLSVL.